This T cell receptor beta chain was captured in a study of vaccination effects on CD4 cells after COVID-19. Study-level findings and limits: Clonal contraction was marked in infection- and vaccine-induced clones late after vaccination.

TCRdb's copy holds only in-frame clones and misses some; the assay was immunoSEQ multiplex PCR. The sample consists of about 24,000 clones, roughly 70% of them appearing once. The CDR3 loop spans 14 amino acids. J gave up 3 bases and V 4 bases, and 1 base lay outside the gene matches. The germline V gene encodes CDR1 SGHRS and CDR2 YFSETQ. Sequencing was preceded by expansion of antigen-specific CD4+ T cells with viral peptide pools in the ViraFEST assay. When nine to ten days of culture had elapsed, CD4+ T cells were isolated. The vaccine recipients had no prior SARS-CoV-2 infection, with negative nucleocapsid antibodies. Each culture well received a few million PBMC. These cells were then cultured in IMDM with 9 to 10 IU/ml IL-2 and 7.5 to 10 ug/ml peptides. This clone was seen just once. What it recognizes is unknown.

This receptor was identified in a human donor who received a COVID-19 vaccine. Sequenced here: CD4+ T cells from PBMCs cultured with SARS-CoV-2 spike peptides, sampled before COVID-19 vaccination. The rearrangement links TRBV5-1 to TRBJ2-1; 10 positions agree with TRBD2. CDR3 sequence reads: CASSPSGGYNEQFF. DNA of the CDR3: TGCGCCAGCAGCCCTAGCGGGGGCTACAATGAGCAGTTCTTC.